Described below is a single T cell receptor (beta chain) sequence and its context. Its specificity is not known. The data originate from a study of Ad26.COV2.S vaccination and SARS-CoV-2 variants. The CDR3 loop spans 12 amino acids. Germline CDR1 and CDR2: SGHRS and YFSETQ. V was shortened by 4 bases and J by 4 bases, with 6 bases between the two germline ends. Overall study results and limits: Vaccine and placebo groups showed comparable non-spike TCR breadth. The TCR breadth and depth analyses may have understated or missed part of the total T cell responses. CD8+ and CD4+ T cells specific for spike reportedly responded with substantial breadth after vaccination. Higher spike-specific TCR breadth was found in vaccine recipients than in placebo recipients.

Clones were sequenced by immunoSEQ multiplex PCR, and TCRdb holds only the in-frame ones, with some missing. The sample yields about 350,000 clones, approximately 90% seen once. This clonotype originated in a human donor who had recovered from COVID-19. This sequence joins TRBV5-1 and TRBJ2-1; D ambiguous. The input for sequencing was peripheral blood, taken after recovery from COVID-19. The CDR3 nucleotides are TGCGCCAGCAGCGAGTCTTACAATGAGCAGTTCTTC. This codes for CASSESYNEQFF. The full variable domain, with the rest looked up from reference TRBV5-1 and TRBJ2-1, is KAGVTQTPRYLIKTRGQQVTLSCSPISGHRSVSWYQQTPGQGLQFLFEYFSETQRNKGNFPGRFSGRQFSNSRSEMNVSTLELGDSALYLCASSESYNEQFFGPGTRLTVL.